What follows are 4 T cell receptor beta chains derived from one specimen sequenced in a study of shared clonotypes between healthy human individuals. Terminally differentiated effector memory CD45RA+ cells were excluded from the naive CD8 cells, which were CD45RO-negative and positively selected for CCR7. The data were produced by immunoSEQ multiplex PCR, yet TCRdb's version contains in-frame clones alone and is incomplete. This table has around 1.9 million clones, approximately 92% appearing once. The sequencing sample was made of naive CD8+ T cells from PBMCs. The origin of the receptors is a man in his late teens or twenties in good health. Some clones in this sample may be carry-over from other donors' samples.

The chain has TRBV5-4 and TRBJ2-7, with D maybe TRBD2 (6 bases). CDR3 length: 13 residues. With 4 bases removed from V and 7 bases from J, the gap between germline ends came to 15 bases. In germline, CDR1 is SGHNT, CDR2 YYREEE (reference sequence). This CDR3 reads CASSNGVRGEQYF. The CDR3 nucleotides are TGTGCCAGCAGCAACGGGGTTCGGGGGGAGCAGTACTTC.

V usage is TRBV7-9 and J usage is TRBJ2-2, with 9 bases identical to TRBD2. V was pared by 5 bases and J by 4 bases, with 11 bases of the junction left unmatched. There are 17 residues in the CDR3. Germline lookup yields CDR1 SEHNR and CDR2 FQNEAQ (reference sequence). This chain's CDR3 is CASSASLGTSRTGELFF. The CDR3 DNA reads TGTGCCAGCAGCGCTTCCCTCGGGACTAGCCGCACCGGGGAGCTGTTTTTT.

Comment on this clone: Different DNA sequences within this sample yield the same CDR3. The chain has TRBV7-9 and TRBJ1-5; no clear D gene. Per germline, CDR1 SEHNR and CDR2 FQNEAQ (reference sequence). The CDR3 extends over 14 amino acids. V lost 5 bases, J lost 2 bases, and 10 bases lay in between. The CDR3 protein is CASSLVGGNQPQHF. CDR3 nucleotides: TGTGCCAGCAGCCTAGTGGGTGGCAATCAGCCCCAGCATTTT.

This clone showed up just a few times. V and J are TRBV7-9 and TRBJ2-1; the D is unclear. Looked up from germline, CDR1 is SEHNR and CDR2 is FQNEAQ (reference sequence). The CDR3 has 12 amino acids. Trimming removed 1 base at V and 14 bases at J, with 12 bases between. CDR3 bases: TGTGCCAGCAGCTTAGGTCCAGATTCGGAGTTCTTC. Its protein product is CASSLGPDSEFF. The complete variable domain, with remaining parts taken from reference TRBV7-9 and TRBJ2-1, reads DTGVSQNPRHKITKRGQNVTFRCDPISEHNRLYWYRQTLGQGPEFLTYFQNEAQLEKSRLLSDRFSAERPKGSFSTLEIQRTEQGDSAMYLCASSLGPDSEFFGPGTRLTVL.